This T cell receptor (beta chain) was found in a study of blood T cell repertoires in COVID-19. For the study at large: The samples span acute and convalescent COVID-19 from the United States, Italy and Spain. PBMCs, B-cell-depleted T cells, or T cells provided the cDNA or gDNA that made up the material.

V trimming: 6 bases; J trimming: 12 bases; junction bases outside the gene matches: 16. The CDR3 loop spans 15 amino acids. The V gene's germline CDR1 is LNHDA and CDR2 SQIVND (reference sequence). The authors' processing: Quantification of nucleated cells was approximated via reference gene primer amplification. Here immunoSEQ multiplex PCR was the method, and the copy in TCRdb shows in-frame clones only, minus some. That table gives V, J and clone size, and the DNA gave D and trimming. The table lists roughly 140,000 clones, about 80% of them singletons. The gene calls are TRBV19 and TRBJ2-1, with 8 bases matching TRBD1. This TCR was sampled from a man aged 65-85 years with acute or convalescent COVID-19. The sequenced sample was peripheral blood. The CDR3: CASSRTGIPFAVQFF. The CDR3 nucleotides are TGTGCCAGTAGCAGGACAGGGATCCCATTCGCTGTGCAGTTCTTC.